The next 3 T cell receptor beta chains were all read from a single sample in a study of Ad26.COV2.S vaccination and SARS-CoV-2 variants. Indicated treatment: around 19 received Ad26.COV2.S at low or high dose, single or two shots; 5 received placebo; per-sample allocation not given. It was on day 63 after the first vaccine or placebo injection that samples were taken. The protocol was immunoSEQ multiplex PCR, while the TCRdb copy is restricted to in-frame clones and leaves out a portion. The sample lists about 680,000 clones; approximately 88% were seen once. This specimen was peripheral blood, taken in a trial of Ad26.COV2.S vaccine versus placebo. These receptors were taken from a person between 18 and 59 years old who received the Ad26.COV2.S COVID-19 vaccine or a placebo.

The genes are TRBV27 and TRBJ2-7; 7 bases line up with TRBD1. The CDR3 totals 14 residues. The V and J ends lost 6 bases and 4 bases, in that order; junction bases with no gene match: 9. The germline CDR1 and CDR2 sequences are MNHEY and SMNVEV (reference sequence). This CDR3 is CASSRIGTAYEQYF. In DNA, the CDR3 is TGTGCCAGCAGCCGGATCGGGACAGCATACGAGCAGTACTTC.

The J gene is TRBJ2-2, the V gene TRBV29-1; D is unclear. Germline CDR1 reads SQVTM; CDR2 reads ANQGSEA. The V end was cut by 3 bases, the J end by 6 bases, with 14 bases between. The CDR3 has 14 amino acids. The CDR3 DNA follows: TGCAGCGTTGAGGTGGTGGAGACCCCCGGGGAGCTGTTTTTT. It encodes CSVEVVETPGELFF.

The gene calls are TRBV18 and TRBJ2-1; D is perhaps TRBD1 (5 bases). The ends were cut back, 5 bases at V and 15 bases at J, with 26 bases in the middle. Germline CDR1 reads KGHSH; CDR2 reads LQKENI. The CDR3 runs 15 residues. As DNA, the CDR3 is TGTGCCAGCTCAACCCTACGCTCCCAGGGTGGTGGTGGGTTCTTC. It is translated as CASSTLRSQGGGGFF. Combining the CDR3 with reference TRBV18 and TRBJ2-1 gives the whole variable domain NAGVMQNPRHLVRRRGQEARLRCSPMKGHSHVYWYRQLPEEGLKFMVYLQKENIIDESGMPKERFSAEFPKEGPSILRIQQVVRGDSAAYFCASSTLRSQGGGGFFGPGTRLTVL.